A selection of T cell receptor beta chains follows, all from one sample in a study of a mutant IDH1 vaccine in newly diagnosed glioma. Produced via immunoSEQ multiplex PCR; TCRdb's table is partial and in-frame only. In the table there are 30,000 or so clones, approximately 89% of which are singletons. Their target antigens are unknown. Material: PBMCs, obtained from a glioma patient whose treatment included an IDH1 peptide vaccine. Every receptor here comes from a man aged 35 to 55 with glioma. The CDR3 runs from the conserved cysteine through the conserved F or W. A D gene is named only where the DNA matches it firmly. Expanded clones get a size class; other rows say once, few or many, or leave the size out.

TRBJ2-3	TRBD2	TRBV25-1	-	CASSEFLRASGGDTQYF	TGTGCCAGCAGTGAATTTCTCAGGGCTAGCGGGGGTGATACGCAGTATTTT
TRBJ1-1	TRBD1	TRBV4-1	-	CASSHPPGTENTEAFF	TGCGCCAGCAGCCATCCCCCCGGGACAGAAAACACTGAAGCTTTCTTT
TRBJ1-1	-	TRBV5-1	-	CASSLGFGTKNTEAFF	TGCGCCAGCAGCTTGGGCTTCGGGACTAAGAACACTGAAGCTTTCTTT
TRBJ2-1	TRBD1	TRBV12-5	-	CASGIGTGPYNEQFF	TGTGCTAGTGGTATCGGGACAGGCCCCTACAATGAGCAGTTCTTC
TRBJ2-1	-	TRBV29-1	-	CSVEVRGAYSSYNEQFF	TGCAGCGTTGAAGTCCGGGGGGCCTACAGCTCCTACAATGAGCAGTTCTTC
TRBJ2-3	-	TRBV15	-	CATSRGGGWGAVDTQYF	TGTGCCACCAGCAGGGGTGGGGGTTGGGGAGCGGTAGATACGCAGTATTTT
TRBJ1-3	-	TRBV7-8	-	CASSFLSGAPGNTIYF	TGTGCCAGCAGCTTTTTATCAGGGGCGCCCGGAAACACCATATATTTT
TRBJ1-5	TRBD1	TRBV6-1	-	CASREDRAPQAQHF	TGTGCCAGCAGAGAGGACAGGGCCCCACAGGCCCAGCATTTT
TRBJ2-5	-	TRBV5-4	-	CASSDKQGRETQYF	TGTGCCAGCAGCGACAAACAGGGACGAGAGACCCAGTACTTC
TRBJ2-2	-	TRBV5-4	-	CASSGGGSGELFF	TGTGCCAGCAGCGGGGGAGGTTCCGGGGAGCTGTTTTTT
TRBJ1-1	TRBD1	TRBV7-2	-	CASRGQGGAEAFF	TGTGCCAGCAGGGGACAGGGAGGGGCTGAAGCTTTCTTT
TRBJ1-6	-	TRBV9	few	CASSAQQGLYNSPLHF	TGTGCCAGCAGCGCTCAACAGGGTCTCTATAATTCACCCCTCCACTTT
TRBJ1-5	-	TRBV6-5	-	CASSYSSGGSPQSQHF	TGTGCCAGCAGTTACTCTAGTGGAGGATCCCCCCAGAGCCAGCATTTT
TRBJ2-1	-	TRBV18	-	CASRGDRTNNEQFF	TGTGCCAGCCGGGGAGACAGGACAAACAATGAGCAGTTCTTC
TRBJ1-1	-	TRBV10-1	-	CASSERVNTEAFF	TGCGCCAGCAGTGAGAGGGTGAACACTGAAGCTTTCTTT
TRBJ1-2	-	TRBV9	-	CASSVALGGGYGYTF	TGTGCCAGCAGCGTAGCACTGGGCGGCGGCTATGGCTACACCTTC
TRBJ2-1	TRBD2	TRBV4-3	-	CASSQAPGLGGRAGNEQFF	TGCGCCAGCAGCCAAGCCCCCGGGTTGGGCGGGAGGGCCGGAAATGAGCAGTTCTTC
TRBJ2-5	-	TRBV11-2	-	CASSLERSVEVQETQYF	TGTGCCAGCAGCTTAGAGAGGTCCGTCGAGGTCCAAGAGACCCAGTACTTC
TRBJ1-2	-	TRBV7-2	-	CASSQDRQATNYGYTF	TGTGCCAGCAGCCAAGATCGACAGGCTACTAACTATGGCTACACCTTC
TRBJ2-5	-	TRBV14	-	CASSQDLLAKETQYF	TGTGCCAGCAGCCAAGATTTACTAGCCAAAGAGACCCAGTACTTC
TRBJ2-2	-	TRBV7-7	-	CASSASRGANTGELFF	TGTGCTAGCAGCGCTAGCAGGGGCGCTAACACCGGGGAGCTGTTTTTT
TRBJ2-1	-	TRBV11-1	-	CASSLVGDNEQFF	TGTGCCAGCAGCTTAGTAGGCGACAATGAGCAGTTCTTC
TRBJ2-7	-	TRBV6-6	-	CASSYIRGWEGEQYF	TGTGCCAGCAGTTACATTAGGGGGTGGGAGGGCGAGCAGTACTTC
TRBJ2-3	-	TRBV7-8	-	CASTKAGGTDTQYF	TGTGCCAGCACCAAAGCTGGCGGCACAGATACGCAGTATTTT
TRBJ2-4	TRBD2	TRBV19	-	CASSVTGGGKNIQYF	TGTGCCAGTAGTGTGACGGGAGGAGGCAAAAACATTCAGTACTTC
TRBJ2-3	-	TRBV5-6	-	CASNPQGSHTQYF	TGTGCCAGCAACCCCCAGGGGAGCCATACGCAGTATTTT
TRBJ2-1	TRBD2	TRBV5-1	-	CASSLAREGNEQFF	TGCGCCAGCAGCTTGGCCCGGGAGGGAAATGAGCAGTTCTTC
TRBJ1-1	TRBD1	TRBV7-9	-	CASSLRQGHTEAFF	TGTGCCAGCAGCCTTCGACAGGGGCACACTGAAGCTTTCTTT
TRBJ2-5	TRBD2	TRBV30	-	CAWSLSITSGGKETQYF	TGTGCCTGGAGTTTATCGATCACTAGCGGGGGCAAAGAGACCCAGTACTTC
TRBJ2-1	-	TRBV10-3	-	CAIQSSYNEQFF	TGTGCCATCCAAAGCTCCTACAATGAGCAGTTCTTC
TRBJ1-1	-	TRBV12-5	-	CASGPEAFF	TGTGCTAGTGGTCCTGAAGCTTTCTTT
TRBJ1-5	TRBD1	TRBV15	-	CATSGDRGNQPQHF	TGTGCCACCAGCGGTGACAGGGGCAATCAGCCCCAGCATTTT
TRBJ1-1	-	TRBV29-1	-	CSVETGPMNTEAFF	TGCAGCGTTGAGACGGGCCCCATGAACACTGAAGCTTTCTTT
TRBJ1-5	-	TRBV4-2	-	CASSQEGGGVAQPQHF	TGTGCCAGCAGCCAAGAAGGCGGGGGCGTTGCTCAGCCCCAGCATTTT
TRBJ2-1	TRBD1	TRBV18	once	CASSPRGQGANEQFF	TGTGCCAGCTCACCGCGGGGACAGGGGGCCAATGAGCAGTTCTTC
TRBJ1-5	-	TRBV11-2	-	CASSLDRTANQPQHF	TGTGCCAGCAGCTTAGATCGGACAGCTAATCAGCCCCAGCATTTT
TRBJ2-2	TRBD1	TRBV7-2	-	CASSFDRASGELFF	TGTGCCAGCAGCTTCGACAGGGCCAGCGGGGAGCTGTTTTTT
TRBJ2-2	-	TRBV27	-	CASSLNGANTGELFF	TGTGCCAGCAGTTTGAACGGGGCGAACACCGGGGAGCTGTTTTTT
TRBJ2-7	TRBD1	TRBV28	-	CASSLYRDRDYEQYF	TGTGCCAGCAGTTTATATCGAGACAGGGATTACGAGCAGTACTTC
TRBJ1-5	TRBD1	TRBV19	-	CASSMRTGQNQPQHF	TGTGCCAGTAGTATGAGGACAGGGCAGAATCAGCCCCAGCATTTT
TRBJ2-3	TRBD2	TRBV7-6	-	CASSGRERGATDTQYF	TGTGCCAGCAGCGGAAGAGAGCGGGGGGCCACAGATACGCAGTATTTT
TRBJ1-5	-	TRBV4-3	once	CASSQDGYSNQPQHF	TGCGCCAGCAGCCAGGACGGGTATAGCAATCAGCCCCAGCATTTT
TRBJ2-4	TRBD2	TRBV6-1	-	CASSETSGGRGWNIQYF	TGTGCCAGCAGTGAAACTAGCGGGGGACGTGGCTGGAACATTCAGTACTTC
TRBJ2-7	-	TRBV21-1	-	CASSKDTVDRSREQYF	TGTGCCAGCAGCAAAGATACGGTCGACAGGTCGAGGGAGCAGTACTTC
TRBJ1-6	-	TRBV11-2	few	CASSLELGSHSPLHF	TGTGCCAGCAGCTTAGAGTTAGGATCTCATTCACCCCTCCACTTT
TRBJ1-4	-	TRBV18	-	CASSPLLEEKLFF	TGTGCCAGCTCACCACTTTTGGAGGAAAAACTGTTTTTT
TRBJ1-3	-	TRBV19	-	CASSILPGPGDGNTIYF	TGTGCCAGTAGTATCCTCCCCGGCCCCGGGGACGGAAACACCATATATTTT
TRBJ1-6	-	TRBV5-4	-	CASSPQSGTRNSPLHF	TGTGCCAGCAGCCCACAGTCCGGGACAAGGAATTCACCCCTCCACTTT
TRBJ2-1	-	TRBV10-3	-	CAISESIFRDGGNEQFF	TGTGCCATCAGTGAGTCAATATTTCGGGACGGGGGCAATGAGCAGTTCTTC
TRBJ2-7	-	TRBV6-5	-	CASSRSRVTYEQYF	TGTGCCAGCAGCAGGTCCCGAGTAACCTACGAGCAGTACTTC
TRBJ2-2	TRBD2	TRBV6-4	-	CASSDSAGGPGELFF	TGTGCCAGCAGTGACTCAGCGGGAGGGCCCGGGGAGCTGTTTTTT
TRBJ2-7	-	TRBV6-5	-	CASSYRTGDYEQYF	TGTGCCAGCAGTTACAGGACTGGCGATTACGAGCAGTACTTC
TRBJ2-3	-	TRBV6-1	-	CASRGERYSTDTQYF	TGTGCCAGCAGAGGCGAGAGATACAGCACAGATACGCAGTATTTT
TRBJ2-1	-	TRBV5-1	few	CASSLEPSHNEQFF	TGCGCCAGCAGCTTGGAGCCTTCCCACAATGAGCAGTTCTTC
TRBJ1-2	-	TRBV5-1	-	CASSSGQRYGYTF	TGCGCCAGCAGCTCTGGACAGCGCTATGGCTACACCTTC
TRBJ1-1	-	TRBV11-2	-	CASSLVGDTEAFF	TGTGCCAGCAGCTTAGTGGGGGACACTGAAGCTTTCTTT
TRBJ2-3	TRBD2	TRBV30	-	CAWSPLAGDTDTQYF	TGTGCCTGGAGTCCCTTGGCGGGAGACACAGATACGCAGTATTTT